This TCR beta chain was recorded in a study of OX40 agonist ivuxolimab in advanced cancers. Study as a whole: The dose of intravenous ivuxolimab that patients received every 2 weeks ranged from 0.01 to 10 mg/kg. The study's findings and limits: Specificity for antigen went undetermined in the expanded peripheral T cells. In the 0.1-3.0 mg/kg groups, partial responders showed among the lowest expansion. CD8+ T cells averaged more expanded clones than CD4+.

Produced via immunoSEQ multiplex PCR; TCRdb's table is partial and in-frame only. Here the sample spans around 39,000 clones, 82% being singletons. This clone is categorized as medium-sized. Its antigen remains unknown. CDR1 and CDR2 from the germline V gene are SGHTA and FQGNSA. Germline trimming cut 1 base from V and 4 bases from J; bases unmatched to any gene: 7. This CDR3 is built from 16 residues. V is TRBV7-2 and J is TRBJ2-7, with 10 bases matching TRBD2. This TCR was sampled from an adult with an advanced solid tumor such as melanoma, head and neck, liver or kidney cancer. The sample was CD4+ or CD8+ T cells sorted from blood, taken in a trial of the OX40 agonist ivuxolimab. The CDR3 nucleotides are TGTGCCAGCAGCTTAGGGGCTAGCGGGGGTAGGTACGAGCAGTACTTC. Its protein is CASSLGASGGRYEQYF.